A single TCR beta chain is shown here with its context. No antigen is known for it. Base qualities are not provided; no much larger clone lies one nucleotide away. This sample was included in a study of blood T cell repertoires in COVID-19 (dated by TCRdb to 2018 to 2020). Regarding the complete study: The collaborator samples originated in the United States, Italy and Spain and spanned the acute and convalescent phases of COVID-19. The material from the prospective study consisted of cDNA or gDNA derived from T cells, B-cell-depleted T cells, or PBMCs. The dataset comprised deeply sampled blood TCRbeta repertoires from subjects exposed to, actively infected with, or recovered from COVID-19. The repertoires were released in a freely available public database meant as a resource for research on the immune response to SARS-CoV-2. Samples came from the ongoing ImmuneRACE study (first 160 participants) plus 1,254 subjects from 6 global collaborators. Nearly every sample came with metadata listing a de-identified subject ID, COVID-19 status, age in years and sex. Where available, HLA class I and class II types were taken from metadata supplied by the sample provider and were not determined by assay-based typing. General findings and caveats noted by the study authors: The amount of clinical and demographic metadata varied by source and participant and was provided uncurated.

Taken from the germline V gene, the CDR1 and CDR2 loops are SGHRS and YFSETQ. The cysteine opens and the phenylalanine closes a CDR3 of 14 amino acids. Left in the record is the CDR3 DNA by itself, 42 bases read in frame from the first base. The junction carries 10 bases between V and J, which are trimmed by 1 base and 2 bases respectively. TCRbeta CDR3 regions were amplified from genomic DNA using the immunoSEQ Assay, a bias-controlled multiplex PCR. In the paper's pipeline: The number of nucleated cells in each sample was estimated from the amplification of reference gene primers within the assay. To quantify the absolute abundance of each unique TCRbeta CDR3 rearrangement, sequence reads were collapsed and filtered. Productive Simpson clonality was computed per sample as the square root of Simpson's diversity index over productive rearrangements. This immuneACCESS table, as held by TCRdb, lists in-frame sequences with V and J called but not all clones. Of the missing ones, under half trace to an unresolved V gene in checked studies; the others have no known cause. V and J calls and clone size are those listed in that table; D and trimming were worked out from the DNA. This sample has around 280,000 clones in its table, and roughly 90% of those were observed once. Together, the top ten hold 1.5% to 2% of the sample.

Participants in the prospective study were aged about 18 to 100 years, lived in 24 United States geographic areas, and enrolled through a virtual design. To assign participants to cohorts, the prospective study relied on clinical history that participants themselves reported in a screening survey and a study questionnaire. Mobile phlebotomists in the prospective study collected whole blood, serum and a nasopharyngeal or oropharyngeal swab from every participant. Over a roughly two-month period, participants in the prospective study had the option of providing additional blood draws and questionnaires. Before DNA extraction, prospective study blood samples were shipped either frozen or at room temperature.

The rearrangement joined TRBV5-1 to TRBJ2-7, with TRBD2 tentatively as D gene (5 bases match). This TCR was sampled from a woman aged 18-29 years with acute COVID-19. The specimen sequenced was PBMCs or T cells enriched from blood (not recorded which). The CDR3 region has the sequence CASSLFGRAYEQYF. The nucleotide sequence is TGCGCCAGCAGCTTGTTCGGGCGGGCCTACGAGCAGTACTTC.